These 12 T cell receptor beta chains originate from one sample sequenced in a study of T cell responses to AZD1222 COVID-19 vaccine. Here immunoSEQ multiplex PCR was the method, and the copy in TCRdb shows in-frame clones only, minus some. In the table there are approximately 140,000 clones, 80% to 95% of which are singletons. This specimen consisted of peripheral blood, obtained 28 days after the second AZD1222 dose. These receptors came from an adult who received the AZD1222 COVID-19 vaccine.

CDR3 residues: CASSQAALAENWDTQYF. The CDR3 DNA sequence: TGTGCCAGCAGCCAAGCCGCCCTAGCGGAAAATTGGGATACGCAGTATTTT. This chain uses TRBV3-1 (or the pseudogene TRBV3-2) with TRBJ2-3; 7 nucleotides align to TRBD2. The CDR3 sequence is 17 residues long. Germline-derived CDR1 and CDR2 are LGHDT and YNNKEL (reference sequence). J lost 6 bases, V lost 1 base, and 13 bases had no gene match.

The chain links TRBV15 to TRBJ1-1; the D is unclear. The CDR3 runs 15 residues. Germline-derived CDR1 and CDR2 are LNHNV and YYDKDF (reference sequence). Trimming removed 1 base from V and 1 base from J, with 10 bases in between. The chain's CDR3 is CATSRAQSANTEAFF. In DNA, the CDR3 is TGTGCCACCAGCAGAGCCCAGTCAGCGAACACTGAAGCTTTCTTT.

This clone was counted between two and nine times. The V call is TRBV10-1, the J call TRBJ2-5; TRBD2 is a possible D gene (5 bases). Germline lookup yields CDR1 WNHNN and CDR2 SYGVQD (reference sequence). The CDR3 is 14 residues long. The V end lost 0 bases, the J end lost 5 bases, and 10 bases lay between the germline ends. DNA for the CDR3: TGCGCCAGCAGTGAGTCGGGCGCTAGCGAGACCCAGTACTTC. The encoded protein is CASSESGASETQYF.

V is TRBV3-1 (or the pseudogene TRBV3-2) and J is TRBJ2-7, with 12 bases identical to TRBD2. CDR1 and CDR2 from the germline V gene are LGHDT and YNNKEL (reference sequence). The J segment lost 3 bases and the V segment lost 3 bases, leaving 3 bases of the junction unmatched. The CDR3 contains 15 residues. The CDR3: CASSHRLAGDYEQYF. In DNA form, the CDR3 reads TGTGCCAGCAGCCACAGACTAGCGGGAGACTACGAGCAGTACTTC.

CDR3 amino acids: CASSSQGGLYEQYF. The CDR3 DNA reads TGTGCCAGCAGCTCCCAGGGGGGGCTCTACGAGCAGTACTTC. This chain joins TRBV9 and TRBJ2-7; D might be TRBD1 or TRBD2, each matching 7 bases. V gave up 4 bases and J gave up 3 bases, with 14 bases separating them. The germline CDR1 and CDR2 sequences are SGDLS and YYNGEE. The CDR3 is made up of 14 amino acids.

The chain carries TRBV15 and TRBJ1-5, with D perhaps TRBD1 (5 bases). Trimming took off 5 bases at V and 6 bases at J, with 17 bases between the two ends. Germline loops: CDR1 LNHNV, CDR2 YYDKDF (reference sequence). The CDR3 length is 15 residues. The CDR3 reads CATSGGHTVGQPQHF. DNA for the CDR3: TGTGCCACCAGCGGAGGACATACTGTAGGTCAGCCCCAGCATTTT. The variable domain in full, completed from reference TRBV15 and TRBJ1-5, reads DAMVIQNPRYQVTQFGKPVTLSCSQTLNHNVMYWYQQKSSQAPKLLFHYYDKDFNNEADTPDNFQSRRPNTSFCFLDIRSPGLGDTAMYLCATSGGHTVGQPQHFGDGTRLSIL.

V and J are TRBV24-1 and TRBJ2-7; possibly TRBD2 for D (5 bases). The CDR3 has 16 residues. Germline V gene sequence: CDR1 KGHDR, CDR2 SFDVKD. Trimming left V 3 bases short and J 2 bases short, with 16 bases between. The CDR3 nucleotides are TGTGCCACCAGTGATCTGCACGGGGAAAACCCCTACGAGCAGTACTTC. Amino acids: CATSDLHGENPYEQYF.

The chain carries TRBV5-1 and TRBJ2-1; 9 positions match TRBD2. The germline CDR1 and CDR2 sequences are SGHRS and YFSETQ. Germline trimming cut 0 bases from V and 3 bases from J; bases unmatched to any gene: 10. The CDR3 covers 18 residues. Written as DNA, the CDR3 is TGCGCCAGCAGCTTGGCCCATAGCGGGAGATTTTACTACAATGAGCAGTTCTTC. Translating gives CASSLAHSGRFYYNEQFF.

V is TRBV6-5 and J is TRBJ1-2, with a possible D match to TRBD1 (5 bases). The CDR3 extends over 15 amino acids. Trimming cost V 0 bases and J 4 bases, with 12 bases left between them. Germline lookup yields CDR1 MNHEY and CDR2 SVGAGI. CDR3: CASSYSSGEPYGYTF. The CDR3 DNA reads TGTGCCAGCAGTTACTCGTCGGGGGAACCCTATGGCTACACCTTC.

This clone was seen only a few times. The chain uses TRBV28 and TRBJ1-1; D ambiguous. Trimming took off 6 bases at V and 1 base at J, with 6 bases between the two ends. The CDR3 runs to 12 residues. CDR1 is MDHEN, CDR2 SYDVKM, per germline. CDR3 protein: CASSTRNTEAFF. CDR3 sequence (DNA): TGTGCCAGCAGCACTAGGAACACTGAAGCTTTCTTT.

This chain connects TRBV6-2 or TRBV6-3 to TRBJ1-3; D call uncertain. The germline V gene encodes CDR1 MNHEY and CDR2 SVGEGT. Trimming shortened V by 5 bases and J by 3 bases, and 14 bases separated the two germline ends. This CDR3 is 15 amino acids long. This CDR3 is CASSPAFGVGNTIYF. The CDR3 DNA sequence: TGTGCCAGCAGTCCCGCGTTTGGGGTTGGAAACACCATATATTTT.

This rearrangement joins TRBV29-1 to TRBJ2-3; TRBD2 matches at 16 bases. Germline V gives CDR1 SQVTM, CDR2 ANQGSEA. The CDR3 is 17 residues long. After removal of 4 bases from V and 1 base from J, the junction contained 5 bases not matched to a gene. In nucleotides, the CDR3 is TGCAGCGTTGCGGGACTAGCGGGAGGGATGGGCACAGATACGCAGTATTTT. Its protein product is CSVAGLAGGMGTDTQYF.